Below, 7 T cell receptor beta chains from the same sample are listed, as sequenced in a study of shared clonotypes between healthy human individuals. The data were produced by immunoSEQ multiplex PCR, yet TCRdb's version contains in-frame clones alone and is incomplete. The data show over a million clones, with 95% to 99% seen just once and 0.45% held by the top ten. Sequencing input: naive CD4+ T cells sorted from blood. The sample's subset: CD45RA+ positively selected. Receptors originate from a man between 25 and 39 years old in good health.

As to this clone: A read error may account for a junction end that differs from germline. V usage is TRBV7-2 and J usage is TRBJ2-7; 7 nucleotides line up with TRBD1. CDR3 length equals 13 residues. The V gene's germline CDR1 is SGHTA and CDR2 FQGNSA. The CDR3 nucleotides read TGTGCCAGCAGCCCATCGTTCCCCGACAGGGTGGGCTTC. This encodes CASSPSFPDRVGF.

The chain employs TRBV14 and TRBJ1-1, with D unclear. The CDR3 is 14 residues long. Germline V lookup: CDR1 SGHDN, CDR2 FVKESK. With 5 bases removed from V and 8 bases from J, the gap between germline ends came to 18 bases. The CDR3 region has the DNA TGTGCCAGCAGCTCAATAGACGGACGGTTCGAAGCTTTCTTT. Its translation is CASSSIDGRFEAFF. Together with reference TRBV14 and TRBJ1-1, the CDR3 gives the full variable domain: EAGVTQFPSHSVIEKGQTVTLRCDPISGHDNLYWYRRVMGKEIKFLLHFVKESKQDESGMPNNRFLAERTGGTYSTLKVQPAELEDSGVYFCASSSIDGRFEAFFGQGTRLTVV.

The chain recombines TRBV28 with TRBJ1-4, with TRBD1 matching over 8 bases. CDR1 and CDR2 (germline): MDHEN, SYDVKM. The J segment lost 8 bases and the V segment lost 3 bases, leaving 8 bases of the junction unmatched. CDR3 length equals 15 residues. The CDR3, as DNA: TGTGCCAGCAGTTTGGGACAGGACGGGATGGAAAAACTGTTTTTT. Its translation is CASSLGQDGMEKLFF.

The chain recombines TRBV11-2 with TRBJ2-2, with D possibly matching TRBD2 (5 bases). Deletions cut 7 bases from V and 4 bases from J, with 16 bases between. The germline V gene encodes CDR1 SGHAT and CDR2 FQNNGV. The length of the CDR3 is 15 residues. The CDR3 nucleotides read TGTGCCAGCATGGGCTTCGGGGTTAGCACCGGGGAGCTGTTTTTT. Its protein product is CASMGFGVSTGELFF.

The genes are TRBV10-3 and TRBJ2-7, with 11 bases aligning to TRBD2. Germline loops: CDR1 ENHRY, CDR2 SYGVKD. V lost 10 bases, J lost 6 bases, and 8 bases stayed unmatched. The CDR3 length is 13 residues. The CDR3 is CATTRLAGGEQYF. The DNA for the CDR3 is TGTGCCACCACGAGGCTAGCGGGAGGCGAGCAGTACTTC.

J is TRBJ2-7 and V is TRBV19; 12 positions agree with TRBD1. This CDR3 is built from 15 residues. Germline V gene data show CDR1 as LNHDA and CDR2 as SQIVND (reference sequence). V gave up 4 bases and J gave up 4 bases; unmatched junction bases: 5. The CDR3 region is CASSRDRGPYYEQYF. The CDR3 nucleotides read TGTGCCAGTAGTAGGGACAGGGGGCCTTATTACGAGCAGTACTTC.

The J gene is TRBJ2-6, the V gene TRBV5-4; D remains unclear. This CDR3 region has 18 residues. Germline CDR1 SGHNT, CDR2 YYREEE (reference sequence). V was cut by 6 bases and J by 4 bases, with 23 bases left in between. The CDR3 DNA follows: TGTGCCAGCACCCCCGGAAGTCGGGCGATCCTCGGGGCCAACGTCCTGACTTTC. As protein: CASTPGSRAILGANVLTF. The full variable domain, with the rest looked up from reference TRBV5-4 and TRBJ2-6, is ETGVTQSPTHLIKTRGQQVTLRCSSQSGHNTVSWYQQALGQGPQFIFQYYREEENGRGNFPPRFSGLQFPNYSSELNVNALELDDSALYLCASTPGSRAILGANVLTFGAGSRLTVL.